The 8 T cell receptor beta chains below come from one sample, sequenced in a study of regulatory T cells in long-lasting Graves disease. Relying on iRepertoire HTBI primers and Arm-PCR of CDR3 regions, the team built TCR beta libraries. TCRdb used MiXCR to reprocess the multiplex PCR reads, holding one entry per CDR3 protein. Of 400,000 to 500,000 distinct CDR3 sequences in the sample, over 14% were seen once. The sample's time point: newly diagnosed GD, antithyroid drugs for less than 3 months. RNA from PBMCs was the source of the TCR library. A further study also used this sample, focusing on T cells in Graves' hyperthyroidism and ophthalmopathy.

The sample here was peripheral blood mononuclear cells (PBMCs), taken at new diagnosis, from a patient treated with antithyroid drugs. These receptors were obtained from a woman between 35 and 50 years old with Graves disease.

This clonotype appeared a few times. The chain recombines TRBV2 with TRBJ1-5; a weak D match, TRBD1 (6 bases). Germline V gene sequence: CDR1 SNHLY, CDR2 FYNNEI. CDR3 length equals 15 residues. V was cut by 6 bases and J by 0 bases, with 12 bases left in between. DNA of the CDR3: TGTGCCAGCAGCTACAGGGTGAATAGCAATCAGCCCCAGCATTTT. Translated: CASSYRVNSNQPQHF.

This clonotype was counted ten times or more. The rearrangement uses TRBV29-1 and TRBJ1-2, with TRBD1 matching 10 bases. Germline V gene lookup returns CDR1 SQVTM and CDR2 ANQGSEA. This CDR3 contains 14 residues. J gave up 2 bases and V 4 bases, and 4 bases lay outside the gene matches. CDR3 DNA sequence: TGCAGCGTTGGACAGGGGGCTGCGAACTATGGCTACACCTTC. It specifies CSVGQGAANYGYTF.

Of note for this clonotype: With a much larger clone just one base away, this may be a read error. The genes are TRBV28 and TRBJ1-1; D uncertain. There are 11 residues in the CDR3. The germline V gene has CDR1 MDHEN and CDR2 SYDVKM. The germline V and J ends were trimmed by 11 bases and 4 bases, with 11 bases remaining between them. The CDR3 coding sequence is TGTGCCTCCCGGGGTCTCACTGAAGCTTTCTTT. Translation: CASRGLTEAFF.

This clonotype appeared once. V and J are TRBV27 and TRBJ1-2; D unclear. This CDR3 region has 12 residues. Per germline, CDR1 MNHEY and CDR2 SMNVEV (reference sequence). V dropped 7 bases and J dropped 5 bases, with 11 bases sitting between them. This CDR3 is CASKGQSYGYTF. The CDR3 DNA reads TGTGCCAGCAAAGGCCAGTCATATGGCTACACCTTC.

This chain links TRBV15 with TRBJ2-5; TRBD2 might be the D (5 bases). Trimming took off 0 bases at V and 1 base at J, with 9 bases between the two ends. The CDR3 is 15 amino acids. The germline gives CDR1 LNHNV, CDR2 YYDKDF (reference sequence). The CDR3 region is CATSRDRSGQETQYF. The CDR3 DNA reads TGTGCCACCAGCAGAGATCGAAGCGGCCAAGAGACCCAGTACTTC.

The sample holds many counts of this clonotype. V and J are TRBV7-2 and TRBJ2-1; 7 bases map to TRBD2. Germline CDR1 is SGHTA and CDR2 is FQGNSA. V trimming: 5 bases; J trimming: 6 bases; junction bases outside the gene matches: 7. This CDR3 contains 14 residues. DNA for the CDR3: TGTGCCAGCAGCAAGACTAGCCGATCCAATGAGCAGTTCTTC. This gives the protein CASSKTSRSNEQFF.

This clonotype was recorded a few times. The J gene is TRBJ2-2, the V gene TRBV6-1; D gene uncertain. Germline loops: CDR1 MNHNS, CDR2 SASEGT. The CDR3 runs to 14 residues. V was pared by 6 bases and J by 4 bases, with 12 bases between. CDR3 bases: TGTGCCAGCAGCCGATATACAAGCACCGGGGAGCTGTTTTTT. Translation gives CASSRYTSTGELFF.

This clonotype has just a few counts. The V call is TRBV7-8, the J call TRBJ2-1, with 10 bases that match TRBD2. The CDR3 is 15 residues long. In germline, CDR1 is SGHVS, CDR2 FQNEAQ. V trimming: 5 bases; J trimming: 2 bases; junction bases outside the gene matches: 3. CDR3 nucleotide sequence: TGTGCCAGCAGCGACGGACTAGCGGCCTACAATGAGCAGTTCTTC. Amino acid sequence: CASSDGLAAYNEQFF.